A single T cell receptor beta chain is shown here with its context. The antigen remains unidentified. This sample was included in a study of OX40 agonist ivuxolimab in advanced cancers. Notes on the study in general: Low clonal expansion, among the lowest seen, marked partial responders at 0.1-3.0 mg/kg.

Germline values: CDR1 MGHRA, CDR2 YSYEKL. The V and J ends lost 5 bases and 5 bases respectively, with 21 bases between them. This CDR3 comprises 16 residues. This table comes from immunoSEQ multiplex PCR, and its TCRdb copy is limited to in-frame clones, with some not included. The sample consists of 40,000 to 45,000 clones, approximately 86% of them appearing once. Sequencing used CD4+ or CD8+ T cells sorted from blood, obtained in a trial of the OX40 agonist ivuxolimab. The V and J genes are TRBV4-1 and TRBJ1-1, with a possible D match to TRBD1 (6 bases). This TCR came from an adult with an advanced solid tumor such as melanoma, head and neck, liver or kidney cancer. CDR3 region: CASSGIFTGRGTEAFF. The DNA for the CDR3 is TGCGCCAGCAGCGGCATATTTACAGGAAGGGGGACTGAAGCTTTCTTT.